This TCR beta chain was identified in a study of OX40 agonist ivuxolimab in advanced cancers. CDR3 length: 18 residues. Here immunoSEQ multiplex PCR was the method, and the copy in TCRdb shows in-frame clones only, minus some. The table has approximately 88,000 clones, about 88% seen once. Points from the study as a whole: In general, CD8+ T cells held more expanded clones than CD4+ did, on average. Clonal expansion was among the lowest in partial responders at 0.1-3.0 mg/kg, especially CD8+.

Turning to this clone: The antigen remains undetermined.

Sequencing was performed on CD4+ or CD8+ T cells sorted from blood, taken in a trial of the OX40 agonist ivuxolimab. The sequence was obtained from an adult with an advanced solid tumor such as melanoma, head and neck, liver or kidney cancer. V usage is TRBV21-1 and J usage is TRBJ2-7; the listed D gene, TRBD2, was not tested against the DNA. TRBV21-1 is recorded as a pseudogene. CDR3: CASSATRWTSGGHYEQYF. The CDR3 DNA reads as TGTGCCAGCAGCGCAACTCGCTGGACTAGCGGGGGCCACTACGAGCAGTACTTC.